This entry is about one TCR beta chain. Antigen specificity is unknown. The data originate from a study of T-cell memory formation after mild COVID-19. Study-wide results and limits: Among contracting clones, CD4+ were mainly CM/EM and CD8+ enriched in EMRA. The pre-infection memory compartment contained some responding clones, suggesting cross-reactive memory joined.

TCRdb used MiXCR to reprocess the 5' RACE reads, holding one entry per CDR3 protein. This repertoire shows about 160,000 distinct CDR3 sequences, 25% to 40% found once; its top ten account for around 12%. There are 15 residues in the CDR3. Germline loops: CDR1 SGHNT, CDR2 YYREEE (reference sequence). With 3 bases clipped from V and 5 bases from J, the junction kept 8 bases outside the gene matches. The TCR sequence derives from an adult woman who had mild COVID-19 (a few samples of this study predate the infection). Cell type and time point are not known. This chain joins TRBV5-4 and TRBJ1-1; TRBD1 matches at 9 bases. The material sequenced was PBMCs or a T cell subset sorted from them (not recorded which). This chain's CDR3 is CASSWATGGLTEAFF. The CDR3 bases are TGTGCCAGCAGCTGGGCGACAGGGGGATTGACTGAAGCTTTCTTT. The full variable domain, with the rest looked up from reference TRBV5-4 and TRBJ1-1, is ETGVTQSPTHLIKTRGQQVTLRCSSQSGHNTVSWYQQALGQGPQFIFQYYREEENGRGNFPPRFSGLQFPNYSSELNVNALELDDSALYLCASSWATGGLTEAFFGQGTRLTVV.